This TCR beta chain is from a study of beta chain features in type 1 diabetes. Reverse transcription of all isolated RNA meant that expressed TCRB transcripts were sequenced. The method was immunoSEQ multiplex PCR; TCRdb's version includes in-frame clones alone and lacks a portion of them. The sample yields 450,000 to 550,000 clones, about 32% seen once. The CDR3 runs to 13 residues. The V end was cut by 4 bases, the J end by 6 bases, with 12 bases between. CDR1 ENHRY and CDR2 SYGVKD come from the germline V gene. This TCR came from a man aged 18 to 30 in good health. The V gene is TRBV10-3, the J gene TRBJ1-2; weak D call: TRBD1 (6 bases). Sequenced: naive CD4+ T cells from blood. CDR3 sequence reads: CAISGQASDGYTF. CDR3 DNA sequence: TGTGCCATCAGTGGACAGGCGTCAGATGGCTACACCTTC.